This TCR beta chain was documented in a study of OX40 agonist ivuxolimab in advanced cancers. The overall study: Earlier anti-PD-1, anti-PD-L1 or anti-CTLA-4 therapy was permitted; over 35% had received some.

About this clone itself: Its antigen remains unidentified.

General study results and limits: Among the lowest peripheral clonal expansion occurred in 0.1-3.0 mg/kg partial responders.

The repertoire was sequenced with immunoSEQ multiplex PCR; TCRdb's copy has only in-frame clones and lacks some. The data hold tens of thousands of clones, with approximately 90% observed a single time. Trimming took 4 bases from V and 6 from J; bases not matched to a gene: 9. CDR1 and CDR2 (germline): SGHRS, YFSETQ. This CDR3 is 15 amino acids long. Sequenced material: CD4+ or CD8+ T cells sorted from blood, taken in a trial of the OX40 agonist ivuxolimab. The chain employs TRBV5-1 and TRBJ1-2; 10 bases map to TRBD1. The TCR sequence derives from an adult with an advanced solid tumor such as melanoma, head and neck, liver or kidney cancer. CDR3 DNA: TGCGCCAGCAGCCCTGGCGACAGGGGGCTTGATGGCTACACCTTC. This translates into CASSPGDRGLDGYTF.